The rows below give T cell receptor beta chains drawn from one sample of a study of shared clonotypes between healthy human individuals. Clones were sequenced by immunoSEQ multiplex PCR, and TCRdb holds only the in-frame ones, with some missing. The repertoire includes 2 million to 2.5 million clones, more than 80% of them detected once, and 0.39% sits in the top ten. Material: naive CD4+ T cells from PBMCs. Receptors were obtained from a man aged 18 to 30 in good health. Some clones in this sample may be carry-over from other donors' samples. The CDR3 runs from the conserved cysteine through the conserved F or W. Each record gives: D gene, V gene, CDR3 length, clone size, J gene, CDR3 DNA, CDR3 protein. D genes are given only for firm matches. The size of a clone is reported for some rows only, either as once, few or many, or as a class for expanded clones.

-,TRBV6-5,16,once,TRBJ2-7,TGTGCCAGCAGTTTGAAGGTAGCTAAAAGCTCCTACGAGCAGTACTTC,CASSLKVAKSSYEQYF
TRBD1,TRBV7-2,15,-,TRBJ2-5,TGTGCCAGCAGCTTATTGGGACAGGGTCGAGAGACCCAGTACTTC,CASSLLGQGRETQYF
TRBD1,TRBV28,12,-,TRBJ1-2,TGTGCCAGCAGTTTATCCCCACAGGGGTGCACCTTC,CASSLSPQGCTF
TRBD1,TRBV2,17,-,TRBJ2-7,TGTGCCAGCAGTGTGGACAGGGGCCAAAGGAGCTCCTACGAGCAGTACTTC,CASSVDRGQRSSYEQYF
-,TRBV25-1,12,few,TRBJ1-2,TGTGCCAGCAGTGGGACAGCGTCTGGCTACACCTTC,CASSGTASGYTF
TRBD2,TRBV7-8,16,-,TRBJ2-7,TGTGCCAGCAGCTTAGGACGACTAGCGGGCGACTACGAGCAGTACTTC,CASSLGRLAGDYEQYF
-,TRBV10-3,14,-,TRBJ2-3,TGTGCCATCAGAGTCTCCTTGTTCACAGATACGCAGTATTTT,CAIRVSLFTDTQYF
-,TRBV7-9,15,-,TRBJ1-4,TGTGCCAGCAGCTTCCCGGGACGGCTTGGTGAAAAACTGTTTTTT,CASSFPGRLGEKLFF
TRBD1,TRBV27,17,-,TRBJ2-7,TGTGCCAGCAGTTACTATCGTGAGACAGGGGTCAGCTACGAGCAGTACTTC,CASSYYRETGVSYEQYF
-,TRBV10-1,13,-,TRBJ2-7,TGCGCCAGCAGTGGTCACAGCTCCTACGAGCAGTACTTC,CASSGHSSYEQYF
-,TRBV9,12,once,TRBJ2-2,TGTGCCAGCAGCACCACAGCTCGGGAGCTGTTTTTT,CASSTTARELFF
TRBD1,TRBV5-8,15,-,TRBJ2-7,TGTGCCAGCAGCCACCGGACAGGGGAAATCCGCGAGCAGTACTTC,CASSHRTGEIREQYF
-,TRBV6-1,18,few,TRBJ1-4,TGTGCCAGCAGTGAATATTTCCCTGAAACCCAGCCGGGGGAAAAACTGTTTTTT,CASSEYFPETQPGEKLFF
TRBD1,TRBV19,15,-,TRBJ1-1,TGTGCCAGTAGTCCCCGGGACAGCCGCAACACTGAAGCTTTCTTT,CASSPRDSRNTEAFF
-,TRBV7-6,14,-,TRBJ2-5,TGTGCCAGCAATGGTGGCGGGGACCAAGAGACCCAGTACTTC,CASNGGGDQETQYF
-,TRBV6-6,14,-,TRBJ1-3,TGTGCCAGCAGTCAACAGGGTGGCGGAAACACCATATATTTT,CASSQQGGGNTIYF
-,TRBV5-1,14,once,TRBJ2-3,TGCGCCAGCAGCCCCGGAGGGGCGGGAGATACGCAGTATTTT,CASSPGGAGDTQYF
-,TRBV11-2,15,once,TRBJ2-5,TGTGCCAGCAGCCCGACCACTAGTACCATCGAGACCCAGTACTTC,CASSPTTSTIETQYF
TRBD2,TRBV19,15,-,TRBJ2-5,TGTGCCAGCGGGGGGAGCGGCCCTGGCAGGGAGACCCAGTACTTC,CASGGSGPGRETQYF
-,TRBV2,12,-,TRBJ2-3,TGTGCCGGGGACAGCGGGTCCGTTACGCAGTATTTT,CAGDSGSVTQYF
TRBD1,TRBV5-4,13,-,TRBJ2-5,TGTGCCAGCAGCCCCTACAGGGGGGAGACCCAGTACTTC,CASSPYRGETQYF
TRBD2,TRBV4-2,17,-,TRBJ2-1,TGTGCCAGCAGCCCCCGGACTAGCGGGAGGGCCTACAATGAGCAGTTCTTC,CASSPRTSGRAYNEQFF
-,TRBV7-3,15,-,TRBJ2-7,TGTGCCAGCAGCGTAACCCAAGCGAACTCCTACGAGCAGTACTTC,CASSVTQANSYEQYF
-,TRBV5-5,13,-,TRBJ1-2,TGTGCCAGCAGCTCAAACCCAGGGAAAGGCTACACCTTC,CASSSNPGKGYTF
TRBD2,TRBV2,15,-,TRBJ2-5,TGTGCCAGCAGAGGAACTAGCGGGAGCGCCGAGACCCAGTACTTC,CASRGTSGSAETQYF
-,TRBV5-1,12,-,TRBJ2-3,TGCGCCAGCAGCCCCCCTGGGGATACGCAGTATTTT,CASSPPGDTQYF
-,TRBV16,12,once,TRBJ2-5,TGTGCCAGCAGCTCTAACCAAGAGACCCAGTACTTC,CASSSNQETQYF
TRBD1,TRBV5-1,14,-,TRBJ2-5,TGCGCCAGCAGCTCGGGACAGCCCCAAGAGACCCAGTACTTC,CASSSGQPQETQYF
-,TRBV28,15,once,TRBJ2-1,TGTGCCAGCAGTTTGGGGGGAGGCCCTTACAATGAGCAGTTCTTC,CASSLGGGPYNEQFF
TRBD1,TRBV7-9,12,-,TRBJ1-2,TGTGCCAGCAGCAGGACAGGGGACGGCTACACCTTC,CASSRTGDGYTF